This T cell receptor beta chain was captured in a study of PD-L1 blockade in urothelial cancer. On the study more broadly: Patients started atezolizumab around 2014, 1,200 mg intravenously every 3 weeks. Bladder-origin urothelial cancer in males described about 90% of the 29 patients. Blood-derived samples held a median roughly 150,000 T cells.

The protocol was immunoSEQ multiplex PCR, while the TCRdb copy is restricted to in-frame clones and leaves out a portion. Among 70,000 to 80,000 clones listed, 70% to 90% were seen once. Time point given: pretreatment peripheral blood. Notes on this clone: What it binds is unknown.

General study points: Blood TCR clonality below the median before treatment was a predictor of better survival.

The clonotype comes from a man aged 40-50 years with urothelial cancer. Sequencing was performed on PBMCs, taken around atezolizumab (anti-PD-L1) treatment.

CDR3 loop: CASSKHQTGYVGLFF. CDR3 sequence (DNA): TGTGCCAGCAGCAAACACCAGACAGGTTATGTGGGACTGTTTTTT. The gene calls are TRBV21-1 and TRBJ1-4; TRBD1 is the table's D call, not checked against the DNA. TRBV21-1 counts as a pseudogene. This CDR3 is built from 15 residues.